The 12 T cell receptor beta chains listed next were all sequenced from one sample in a study of radiotherapy plus CTLA-4 blockade in lung cancer. Method: immunoSEQ multiplex PCR; TCRdb's copy keeps in-frame clones and lacks some. The table shows roughly 90,000 clones, with about 79% occurring only once. Sequences were derived from peripheral blood, sampled from a patient treated with radiotherapy plus ipilimumab. Receptor source: a human donor with non-small cell lung cancer who had a partial response to radiotherapy plus ipilimumab. Some clones in this sample may be carry-over from other donors' samples.

V gene TRBV7-8 combines with J gene TRBJ2-7, with TRBD1 as a possible D gene (6 bases). CDR1 SGHVS and CDR2 FQNEAQ come from the germline V gene. The CDR3 is 14 amino acids. V lost 6 bases, J lost 8 bases, and 20 bases lay in between. CDR3 nucleotides: TGTGCCAGCAGACTTCGTTTTGGGGGCGCCCAGCAGTACTTC. It is translated as CASRLRFGGAQQYF.

The chain is built from TRBV19 and TRBJ2-7, with 8 nucleotides matching TRBD1. V gave up 2 bases and J gave up 6 bases; unmatched junction bases: 3. In germline, CDR1 is LNHDA, CDR2 SQIVND (reference sequence). This CDR3 spans 13 amino acids. CDR3 in DNA: TGTGCCAGTAGTATAAGGGGGACAGGCGAGCAGTACTTC. This encodes CASSIRGTGEQYF.

The genes are TRBV14 and TRBJ2-7; TRBD2 matches at 14 bases. The CDR3 is 18 amino acids. The junction had 10 bases not matched to a gene; V was cut back by 4 bases and J by 2 bases. Per germline, CDR1 SGHDN and CDR2 FVKESK. CDR3 residues: CASSPSPTSGRGAYEQYF. The CDR3 DNA is TGTGCCAGCAGCCCTAGCCCGACTAGCGGGAGGGGAGCCTACGAGCAGTACTTC.

The chain carries TRBV18 and TRBJ1-1; D gene uncertain. Trimming removed 6 bases from V and 6 bases from J, with 17 bases in between. The length of the CDR3 is 14 residues. CDR1 and CDR2 from the germline V gene are KGHSH and LQKENI. The CDR3 here is CASSPNREPPEAFF. As DNA, the CDR3 is TGTGCCAGCTCGCCTAACCGGGAGCCACCTGAAGCTTTCTTT.

The V call is TRBV10-3, the J call TRBJ2-1, with D maybe TRBD1 (6 bases). The CDR3 sequence is 17 residues long. The V end lost 6 bases, the J end lost 0 bases, and 18 bases lay between the germline ends. CDR1 and CDR2 (germline): ENHRY, SYGVKD. The CDR3: CAISSTQDSLSYNEQFF. CDR3 DNA sequence: TGTGCCATCAGCTCCACTCAGGACAGCCTCTCCTACAATGAGCAGTTCTTC.

This clone was found once. The chain has TRBV18 and TRBJ2-1; D might be TRBD2 (5 bases). Trimming left V 6 bases short and J 8 bases short, with 17 bases between. The CDR3 loop spans 14 amino acids. Germline V gives CDR1 KGHSH, CDR2 LQKENI. CDR3 in amino acids: CASSSLREVDEQFF. The DNA of the CDR3 is TGTGCCAGCTCCTCCTTGAGGGAAGTGGATGAGCAGTTCTTC.

There are a few counts of this clone. V gene TRBV4-1 combines with J gene TRBJ2-7, with 9 bases identical to TRBD2. The CDR3 length is 16 residues. With V trimmed by 1 base and J by 0 bases, 4 bases remained unmatched. Germline V gene sequence: CDR1 MGHRA, CDR2 YSYEKL. The CDR3 DNA follows: TGCGCCAGCAGCCAAGCCCTAGCGGGGTCCTCCTACGAGCAGTACTTC. This gives the protein CASSQALAGSSYEQYF.

This clone appeared a few times. The chain carries TRBV4-3 and TRBJ2-1; D call uncertain. Germline CDR1 is LGHNA and CDR2 is YSLEER. This CDR3 is built from 15 residues. The germline V and J ends were trimmed by 4 bases and 0 bases, with 10 bases remaining between them. The CDR3 here is CASSLSFFSYNEQFF. DNA of the CDR3: TGCGCCAGCAGCCTCTCGTTCTTCTCCTACAATGAGCAGTTCTTC.

The gene calls are TRBV18 and TRBJ2-3, with D perhaps matching TRBD2 (6 bases). Trimming pared 5 bases from V and 6 bases from J, leaving 12 bases between. Germline V gene sequence: CDR1 KGHSH, CDR2 LQKENI. The CDR3 runs 13 residues. In DNA form, the CDR3 reads TGTGCCAGCTCAGGCGGGGTTCTCGATACGCAGTATTTT. It translates to CASSGGVLDTQYF. Looking up the rest from reference TRBV18 and TRBJ2-3 gives the full variable domain: NAGVMQNPRHLVRRRGQEARLRCSPMKGHSHVYWYRQLPEEGLKFMVYLQKENIIDESGMPKERFSAEFPKEGPSILRIQQVVRGDSAAYFCASSGGVLDTQYFGPGTRLTVL.

The chain couples TRBV11-3 to TRBJ2-1, with D possibly TRBD1 on 6 matching bases. Trimming took 5 bases from V and 6 from J, leaving 20 bases between them. There are 16 residues in the CDR3. From germline, CDR1 is SGHNT and CDR2 YENEEA. In nucleotides, the CDR3 is TGTGCCAGCAGCCAAGACTTACAGGGTTGGGGCAATGAGCAGTTCTTC. Amino acids: CASSQDLQGWGNEQFF.

This chain uses TRBV6-5 with TRBJ2-5; D is perhaps TRBD2 (6 bases). The V end was cut by 0 bases, the J end by 3 bases, with 14 bases between. Per germline, CDR1 MNHEY and CDR2 SVGAGI. The CDR3 has 16 residues. This chain's CDR3 is CASSYSLSGGEETQYF. The CDR3 coding sequence is TGTGCCAGCAGTTACTCATTGAGCGGAGGGGAAGAGACCCAGTACTTC.

This clone was counted only a few times. CDR3 residues: CASSDRNLSPLHF. CDR3 DNA: TGTGCCAGTAGTGACAGAAACTTGTCACCCCTCCACTTT. The chain recombines TRBV19 with TRBJ1-6; a weak D match, TRBD1 (5 bases). Germline V lookup: CDR1 LNHDA, CDR2 SQIVND (reference sequence). The CDR3 is 13 amino acids. With 5 bases removed from V and 10 bases from J, the gap between germline ends came to 12 bases.